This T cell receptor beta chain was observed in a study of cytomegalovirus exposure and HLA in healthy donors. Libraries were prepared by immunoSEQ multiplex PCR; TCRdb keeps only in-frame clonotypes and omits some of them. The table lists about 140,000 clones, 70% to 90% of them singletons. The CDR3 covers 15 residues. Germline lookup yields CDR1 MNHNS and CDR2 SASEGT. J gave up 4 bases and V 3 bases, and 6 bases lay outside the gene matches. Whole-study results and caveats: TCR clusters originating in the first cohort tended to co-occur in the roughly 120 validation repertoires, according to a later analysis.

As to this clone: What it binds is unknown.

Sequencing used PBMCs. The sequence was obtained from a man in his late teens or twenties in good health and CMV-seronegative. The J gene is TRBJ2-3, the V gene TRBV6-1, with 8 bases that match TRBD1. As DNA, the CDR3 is TGTGCCAGCAGTGAGGGACAGACAGGGGCAGATACGCAGTATTTT. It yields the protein CASSEGQTGADTQYF.